What follows are 22 T cell receptor beta chains derived from one specimen sequenced in a study of patients and donors after allogeneic stem cell transplantation. Via MiXCR, TCRdb re-called the RT-PCR reads, giving one row per CDR3 protein. Among 25,000 to 30,000 distinct CDR3 sequences listed, 7% to 8.5% were seen once. Specimen: blood, either unsorted or a sorted T cell fraction (not recorded which). These receptor sequences come from a human donor who was either an allogeneic HSCT recipient or a stem cell or donor lymphocyte infusion donor (not recorded which). It is not recorded whose cells these are; they may come from a transplant donor.

This clonotype was seen ten or more times. The V and J genes are TRBV27 and TRBJ2-7; no clear D gene. The CDR3 consists of 14 residues. From germline, CDR1 is MNHEY and CDR2 SMNVEV (reference sequence). Trimming left V 1 base short and J 1 base short, with 8 bases between. The CDR3, as DNA: TGTGCCAGCAGTTTATATGGCAATTCCTACGAGCAGTACTTC. Translating gives CASSLYGNSYEQYF.

This clonotype was detected many times. The V and J genes are TRBV10-1 and TRBJ2-5; TRBD1 aligns across 7 bases. V shed 3 bases and J 2 bases; nucleotides not matched to a gene: 3. The CDR3 covers 14 residues. Germline values: CDR1 WNHNN, CDR2 SYGVQD (reference sequence). CDR3 in amino acids: CASSEGGPQETQYF. CDR3 nucleotide sequence: TGCGCCAGCAGTGAAGGGGGCCCTCAAGAGACCCAGTACTTC.

This clonotype has a handful of counts. The chain employs TRBV19 and TRBJ2-3; 8 bases map to TRBD2. The CDR3 consists of 15 residues. The ends lost 6 bases at V and 4 bases at J; junction bases unmatched: 9. CDR1 LNHDA and CDR2 SQIVND come from the germline V gene (reference sequence). CDR3 amino acids: CASRVREGPPDTQYF. CDR3 in DNA: TGTGCCAGTAGGGTCCGGGAGGGCCCTCCAGATACGCAGTATTTT.

This clonotype was recorded many times. The chain uses TRBV28 and TRBJ2-7; D possibly matches TRBD1 or TRBD2 (5 bases each). The V and J ends lost 5 bases and 2 bases respectively, with 16 bases between them. The V gene's germline CDR1 is MDHEN and CDR2 SYDVKM. The CDR3 has 15 residues. The CDR3 loop reads CASSTWGSNTYEQYF. The CDR3 DNA reads TGTGCCAGCAGTACCTGGGGGTCCAATACCTACGAGCAGTACTTC.

This chain uses TRBV7-9 with TRBJ1-1; tentative D call: TRBD1 (5 bases). The germline V gene encodes CDR1 SEHNR and CDR2 FQNEAQ (reference sequence). The CDR3 runs to 13 residues. Trimming removed 6 bases from V and 1 base from J, with 9 bases in between. This chain's CDR3 is CASRDTPNTEAFF. For the CDR3, the DNA is TGTGCCAGCAGGGACACCCCGAACACTGAAGCTTTCTTT.

The rearrangement uses TRBV9 and TRBJ1-1; D not resolved. The V end lost 2 bases, the J end lost 8 bases, and 19 bases lay between the germline ends. The CDR3 extends over 15 amino acids. Per the germline V gene, CDR1 is SGDLS and CDR2 is YYNGEE. Here the CDR3 reads CASSVVPGPEKEAFF. The CDR3 bases are TGTGCCAGCAGCGTGGTTCCGGGCCCCGAAAAGGAAGCTTTCTTT.

The rearrangement joins TRBV19 to TRBJ1-3; D uncertain. CDR1 is LNHDA, CDR2 SQIVND, per germline (reference sequence). Trimming left V 9 bases short and J 0 bases short, with 9 bases between. The CDR3 loop spans 13 amino acids. The CDR3 loop reads CASPGHSGNTIYF. The CDR3 DNA reads as TGTGCCAGCCCGGGCCACTCTGGAAACACCATATATTTT.

This clonotype was found many times. The DNA for the CDR3 is TGTGCCAGCAGCTTTGGTAGCGGAGAGACCCAGTACTTC. It is translated as CASSFGSGETQYF. The V call is TRBV7-9, the J call TRBJ2-5; a weak D match, TRBD2 (6 bases). The ends were cut back, 3 bases at V and 4 bases at J, with 9 bases in the middle. The CDR3 has 13 residues. CDR1 and CDR2 (germline): SEHNR, FQNEAQ (reference sequence).

This clonotype was detected a few times. The chain has TRBV15 and TRBJ1-2, with D possibly matching TRBD1 (5 bases). The V end was cut by 2 bases, the J end by 3 bases, with 13 bases between. CDR3 length equals 15 residues. CDR1 LNHNV and CDR2 YYDKDF come from the germline V gene (reference sequence). The CDR3 bases are TGTGCCACCAGCAGACGGTCCTCGGGGCACTATGGCTACACCTTC. Translating it yields CATSRRSSGHYGYTF.

A few counts support this clonotype. The chain couples TRBV9 to TRBJ2-1; 8 bases map to TRBD2. This CDR3 has 16 amino acids. Trimming cost V 0 bases and J 8 bases; bases outside gene matches: 10. CDR1 and CDR2 (germline): SGDLS, YYNGEE. The DNA of the CDR3 is TGTGCCAGCAGCGTAGCCCCGGGAGGGATGGGGGATGAGCAGTTCTTC. Translated: CASSVAPGGMGDEQFF.

The V and J genes are TRBV27 and TRBJ2-7; D ambiguous. The CDR3 is 15 amino acids. The V end was cut by 3 bases, the J end by 0 bases, with 12 bases between. Germline assignment: CDR1 MNHEY and CDR2 SMNVEV (reference sequence). Here the CDR3 DNA reads TGTGCCAGCAGTTTTTGCAGGCTGAGCTCCTACGAGCAGTACTTC. Translated: CASSFCRLSSYEQYF.

This rearrangement joins TRBV6-5 to TRBJ1-6; D ambiguous. The V end was cut by 3 bases, the J end by 3 bases, with 6 bases between. Germline values: CDR1 MNHEY, CDR2 SVGAGI. The CDR3 covers 14 residues. CDR3 DNA sequence: TGTGCCAGCAGTTATCGACACTATAATTCACCCCTCCACTTT. Its protein product is CASSYRHYNSPLHF.

Ten or more counts support this clonotype. This chain links TRBV6-1 with TRBJ2-1; D is uncertain. V was trimmed by 6 bases and J by 8 bases, leaving 14 bases between them. Germline lookup yields CDR1 MNHNS and CDR2 SASEGT. The CDR3 loop spans 13 amino acids. CDR3 nucleotide sequence: TGTGCCAGCAGGCCCTGGTTGGTGGATGAGCAGTTCTTC. It yields the protein CASRPWLVDEQFF.

This clonotype was counted between two and nine times. CDR3 sequence (DNA): TGTGCCAGCAGCTTTCGTCTACGGGAGGAGGGCTACACCTTC. Its protein is CASSFRLREEGYTF. The rearrangement joins TRBV7-9 to TRBJ1-2; D unclear. V shed 3 bases and J shed 8 bases, with 16 bases lying between them. CDR1 and CDR2 (germline): SEHNR, FQNEAQ (reference sequence). This CDR3 is 14 amino acids long.

This clonotype came up many times. The rearrangement joins TRBV6-1 to TRBJ2-1, with D possibly being TRBD1 (6 bases). V lost 6 bases and J 0 bases, leaving 9 bases between the germline ends. Germline lookup yields CDR1 MNHNS and CDR2 SASEGT. This CDR3 contains 14 residues. The CDR3 loop is CASSKDSSYNEQFF. In DNA, the CDR3 is TGTGCCAGCAGCAAGGACAGCTCCTACAATGAGCAGTTCTTC.

This clonotype was observed many times. The J gene is TRBJ2-3, the V gene TRBV3-1, with no clear D. The CDR3 extends over 11 amino acids. The ends were cut back, 2 bases at V and 8 bases at J, with 5 bases in the middle. CDR1 is LGHDT and CDR2 is YNNKEL in the germline V gene (reference sequence). The CDR3 region is CASSQWGTQYF. The CDR3 nucleotides read TGTGCCAGCAGCCAATGGGGTACGCAGTATTTT.

This clonotype was seen at least ten times. This chain connects TRBV6-1 to TRBJ1-2, with a possible D match to TRBD1 (6 bases). This CDR3 region has 17 residues. The V and J ends lost 6 bases and 2 bases respectively, with 22 bases between them. Germline-derived CDR1 and CDR2 are MNHNS and SASEGT. CDR3 region: CASRGPQGKFGNYGYTF. The CDR3 DNA is TGTGCCAGCAGGGGGCCTCAGGGGAAATTTGGGAACTATGGCTACACCTTC.

This clonotype was counted ten times or more. The gene calls are TRBV28 and TRBJ2-3; 8 nucleotides line up with TRBD2. Germline V CDR1 and CDR2: MDHEN, SYDVKM. This CDR3 is 16 amino acids long. V was pared by 11 bases and J by 1 base, with 14 bases of the junction left unmatched. CDR3 nucleotide sequence: TGTGCCGTCATTTCCGGGCCCGGGGGGGGCACAGATACGCAGTATTTT. Translating gives CAVISGPGGGTDTQYF. Using reference TRBV28 and TRBJ2-3 for the parts outside the CDR3, the full variable domain is DVKVTQSSRYLVKRTGEKVFLECVQDMDHENMFWYRQDPGLGLRLIYFSYDVKMKEKGDIPEGYSVSREKKERFSLILESASTNQTSMYLCAVISGPGGGTDTQYFGPGTRLTVL.

This clonotype was counted ten times or more. The chain combines TRBV24-1 with TRBJ2-3; D ambiguous. Trimming took off 5 bases at V and 8 bases at J, with 13 bases between the two ends. CDR1 is KGHDR and CDR2 is SFDVKD in the germline V gene. The CDR3 extends over 13 amino acids. This CDR3 reads CATSARSFATQYF. In nucleotides, the CDR3 is TGTGCCACCAGTGCCCGGTCGTTTGCTACGCAGTATTTT.

This clonotype was observed at least ten times. V gene TRBV4-1 combines with J gene TRBJ2-5; weak D call: TRBD2 (5 bases). CDR3 size: 13 residues. The germline CDR1 and CDR2 sequences are MGHRA and YSYEKL. V dropped 4 bases and J dropped 2 bases, with 8 bases sitting between them. As DNA, the CDR3 is TGCGCCAGCAGCCCGGGGAGTCAAGAGACCCAGTACTTC. This gives the protein CASSPGSQETQYF.

This clonotype was seen repeatedly, ten times or more. This CDR3 reads CASSFGGRSSNEQFF. The CDR3 bases are TGCGCCAGCAGCTTCGGGGGGCGATCTTCTAATGAGCAGTTCTTC. The chain is built from TRBV5-1 and TRBJ2-1, with D possibly matching TRBD2 (7 bases). V dropped 2 bases and J dropped 7 bases, with 16 bases sitting between them. Germline V lookup: CDR1 SGHRS, CDR2 YFSETQ. The CDR3 is 15 amino acids.

This clonotype occurred many times. The V and J genes are TRBV6-1 and TRBJ2-2, with D perhaps being TRBD1 or TRBD2 (5 bases each). Germline V gene data show CDR1 as MNHNS and CDR2 as SASEGT. Trimming took off 6 bases at V and 4 bases at J, with 18 bases between the two ends. CDR3 length: 16 residues. The CDR3 here is CASRRGNIAFTGELFF. The CDR3 DNA reads as TGTGCCAGCAGGAGGGGAAATATAGCGTTCACCGGGGAGCTGTTTTTT.